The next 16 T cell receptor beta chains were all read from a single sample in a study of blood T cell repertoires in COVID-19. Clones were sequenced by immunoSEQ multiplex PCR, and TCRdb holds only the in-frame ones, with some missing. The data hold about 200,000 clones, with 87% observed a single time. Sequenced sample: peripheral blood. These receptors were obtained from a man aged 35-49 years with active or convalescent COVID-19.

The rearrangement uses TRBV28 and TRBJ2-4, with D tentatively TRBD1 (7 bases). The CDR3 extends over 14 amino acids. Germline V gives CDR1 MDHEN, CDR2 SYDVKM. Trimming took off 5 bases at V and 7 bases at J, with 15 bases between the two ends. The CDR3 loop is CASSLTRGRNIQYF. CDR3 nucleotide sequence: TGTGCCAGCAGTCTGACCAGGGGGAGGAACATTCAGTACTTC. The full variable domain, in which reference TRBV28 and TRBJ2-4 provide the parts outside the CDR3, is DVKVTQSSRYLVKRTGEKVFLECVQDMDHENMFWYRQDPGLGLRLIYFSYDVKMKEKGDIPEGYSVSREKKERFSLILESASTNQTSMYLCASSLTRGRNIQYFGAGTRLSVL.

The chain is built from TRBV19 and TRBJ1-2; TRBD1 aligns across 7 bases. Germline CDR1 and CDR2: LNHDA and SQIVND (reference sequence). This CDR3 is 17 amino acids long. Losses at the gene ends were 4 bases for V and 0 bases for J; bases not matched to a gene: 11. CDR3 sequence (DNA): TGTGCCAGTAGTAGAACTCTACAGGGGCCGGCTAACTATGGCTACACCTTC. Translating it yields CASSRTLQGPANYGYTF.

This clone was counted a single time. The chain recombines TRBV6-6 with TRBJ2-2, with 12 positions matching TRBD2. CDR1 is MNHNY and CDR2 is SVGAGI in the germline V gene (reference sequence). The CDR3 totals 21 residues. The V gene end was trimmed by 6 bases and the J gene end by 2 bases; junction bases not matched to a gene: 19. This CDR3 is CASSLLQGARLAGVNTGELFF. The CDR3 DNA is TGTGCCAGCAGCCTATTACAGGGGGCGCGACTAGCGGGGGTAAACACCGGGGAGCTGTTTTTT.

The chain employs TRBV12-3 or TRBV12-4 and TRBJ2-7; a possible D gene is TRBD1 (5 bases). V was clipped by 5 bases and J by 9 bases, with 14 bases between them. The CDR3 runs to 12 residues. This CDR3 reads CASSNTGEGQYF. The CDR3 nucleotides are TGTGCCAGCAGTAATACAGGAGAAGGGCAGTACTTC.

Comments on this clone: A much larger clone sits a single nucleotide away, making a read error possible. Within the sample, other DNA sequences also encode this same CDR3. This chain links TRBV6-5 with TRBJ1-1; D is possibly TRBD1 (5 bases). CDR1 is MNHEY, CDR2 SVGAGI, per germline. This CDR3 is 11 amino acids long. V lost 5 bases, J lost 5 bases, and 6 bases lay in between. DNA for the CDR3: TGTGCCAGCAGTCAGGGAACTGAAGCTTTCTTT. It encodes CASSQGTEAFF.

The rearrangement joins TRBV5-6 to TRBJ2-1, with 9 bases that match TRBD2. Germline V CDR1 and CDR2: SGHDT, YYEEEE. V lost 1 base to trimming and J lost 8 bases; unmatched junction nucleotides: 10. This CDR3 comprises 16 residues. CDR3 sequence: CASSLRWLAGFDEQFF. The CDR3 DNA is TGTGCCAGCAGCTTGAGATGGCTAGCGGGATTTGATGAGCAGTTCTTC.

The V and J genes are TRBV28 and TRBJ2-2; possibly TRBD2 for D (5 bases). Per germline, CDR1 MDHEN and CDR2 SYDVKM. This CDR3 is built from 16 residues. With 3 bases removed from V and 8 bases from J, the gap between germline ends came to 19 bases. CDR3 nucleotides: TGTGCCAGCAGTTTCGACTACCAAGTCAGGAGAGGGGAGCTGTTTTTT. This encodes CASSFDYQVRRGELFF.

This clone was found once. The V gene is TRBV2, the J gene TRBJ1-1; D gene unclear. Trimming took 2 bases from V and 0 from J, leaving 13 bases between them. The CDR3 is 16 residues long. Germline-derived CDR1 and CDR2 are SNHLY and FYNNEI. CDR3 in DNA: TGTGCCAGCAGTGAAAACCTCGGGCGGGTGAACACTGAAGCTTTCTTT. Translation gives CASSENLGRVNTEAFF. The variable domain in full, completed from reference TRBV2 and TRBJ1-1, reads EPEVTQTPSHQVTQMGQEVILRCVPISNHLYFYWYRQILGQKVEFLVSFYNNEISEKSEIFDDQFSVERPDGSNFTLKIRSTKLEDSAMYFCASSENLGRVNTEAFFGQGTRLTVV.

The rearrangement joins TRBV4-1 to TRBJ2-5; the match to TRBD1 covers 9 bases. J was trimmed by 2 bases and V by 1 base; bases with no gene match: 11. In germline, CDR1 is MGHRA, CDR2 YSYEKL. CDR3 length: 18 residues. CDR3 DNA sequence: TGCGCCAGCAGCCAAGCCACGTTGGCGGACAGGGGACAAGAGACCCAGTACTTC. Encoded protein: CASSQATLADRGQETQYF.

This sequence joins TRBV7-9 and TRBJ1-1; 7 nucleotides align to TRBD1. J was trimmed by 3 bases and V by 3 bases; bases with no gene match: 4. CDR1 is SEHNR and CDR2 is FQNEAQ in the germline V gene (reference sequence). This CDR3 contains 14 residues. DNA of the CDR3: TGTGCCAGCAGCTTCGCAGGGGGGCACACTGAAGCTTTCTTT. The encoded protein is CASSFAGGHTEAFF.

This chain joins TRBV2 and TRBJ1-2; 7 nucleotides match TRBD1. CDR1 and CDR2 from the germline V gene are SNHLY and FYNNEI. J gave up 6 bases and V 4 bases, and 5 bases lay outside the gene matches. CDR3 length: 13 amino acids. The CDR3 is CASSGQGTDGYTF. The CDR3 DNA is TGTGCCAGCAGTGGACAGGGAACTGATGGCTACACCTTC. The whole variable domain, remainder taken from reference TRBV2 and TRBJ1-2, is EPEVTQTPSHQVTQMGQEVILRCVPISNHLYFYWYRQILGQKVEFLVSFYNNEISEKSEIFDDQFSVERPDGSNFTLKIRSTKLEDSAMYFCASSGQGTDGYTFGSGTRLTVV.

The CDR3 DNA follows: TGTGCCAGCAGCGGGGGCAGGGTGGCTACCTACGAGCAGTACTTC. Translating it yields CASSGGRVATYEQYF. The chain uses TRBV21-1 and TRBJ2-7; TRBD1, the table's D call, was not compared with the DNA. TRBV21-1 is a pseudogene locus. This CDR3 region has 15 residues.

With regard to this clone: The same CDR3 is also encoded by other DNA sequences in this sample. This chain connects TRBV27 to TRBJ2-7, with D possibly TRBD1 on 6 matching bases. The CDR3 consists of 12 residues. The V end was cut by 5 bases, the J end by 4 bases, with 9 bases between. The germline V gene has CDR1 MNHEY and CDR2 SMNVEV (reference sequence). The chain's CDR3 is CASSPTGYEQYF. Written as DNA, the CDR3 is TGTGCCAGCAGTCCTACAGGGTACGAGCAGTACTTC.

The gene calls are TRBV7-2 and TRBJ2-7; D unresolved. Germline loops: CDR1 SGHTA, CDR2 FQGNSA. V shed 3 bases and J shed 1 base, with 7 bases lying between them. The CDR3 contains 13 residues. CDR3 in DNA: TGTGCCAGCAGCTTCGGGTTTTCCTACGAGCAGTACTTC. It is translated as CASSFGFSYEQYF.

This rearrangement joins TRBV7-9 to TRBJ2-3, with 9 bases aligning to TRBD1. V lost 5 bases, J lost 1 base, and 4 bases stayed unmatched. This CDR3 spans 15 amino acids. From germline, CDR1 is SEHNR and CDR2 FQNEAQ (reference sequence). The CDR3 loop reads CASSPRTGGTDTQYF. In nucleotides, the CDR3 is TGTGCCAGCAGCCCCCGGACAGGGGGCACAGATACGCAGTATTTT.

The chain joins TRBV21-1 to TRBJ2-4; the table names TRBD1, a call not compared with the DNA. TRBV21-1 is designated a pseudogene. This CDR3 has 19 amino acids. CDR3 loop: CASRCGLPPGTGAETIQYF. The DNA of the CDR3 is TGTGCCAGCAGGTGCGGCCTGCCTCCCGGGACAGGGGCTGAAACCATTCAGTACTTC.